A selection of T cell receptor beta chains follows, all from one sample in a study of PD-L1 blockade in urothelial cancer. Sequencing was performed with immunoSEQ multiplex PCR; in TCRdb, only in-frame clones are kept and a portion is missing. Found here are fewer than 30,000 clones, approximately 84% of them singletons; the top ten hold roughly a tenth. The sample consisted of PBMCs, taken around atezolizumab (anti-PD-L1) treatment. The receptors here all came from a man aged 65 to 79 with urothelial cancer. CDR3s include the opening cysteine and the closing phenylalanine or tryptophan. The D gene is left open where the match is weak. Clone size appears in some rows only: once, few, many, or a class for an expanded clone.

D gene	V gene	J gene	clone size	CDR3 protein	CDR3 DNA
-	TRBV7-9	TRBJ2-5	-	CASSFMSQETQYF	TGTGCCAGCAGCTTTATGTCTCAAGAGACCCAGTACTTC
TRBD1	TRBV19	TRBJ2-7	few	CASSIAHVVGQGYWYEQYF	TGTGCCAGTAGTATAGCTCACGTCGTCGGACAGGGGTATTGGTACGAGCAGTACTTC
-	TRBV5-1	TRBJ2-7	-	CASSQRIDSVSSYEQYF	TGCGCCAGCAGCCAAAGAATAGATAGCGTTAGCTCCTACGAGCAGTACTTC
TRBD2	TRBV13	TRBJ2-5	-	CASSLSGLAGGETQYF	TGTGCCAGCAGCTTAAGTGGACTAGCGGGAGGGGAGACCCAGTACTTC
TRBD2	TRBV30	TRBJ2-1	-	CAWSTPAGVNYNEQFF	TGTGCCTGGAGTACCCCAGCGGGAGTAAACTACAATGAGCAGTTCTTC
-	TRBV29-1	TRBJ2-3	-	CSVDLTGIGTDTQYF	TGCAGCGTTGACCTGACAGGTATAGGCACAGATACGCAGTATTTT
-	TRBV18	TRBJ1-5	-	CASSLGGRQDQPQHF	TGTGCCAGCTCACTGGGGGGACGGCAAGATCAGCCCCAGCATTTT
TRBD2	TRBV7-8	TRBJ2-4	-	CASSSPASGKNIQYF	TGTGCCAGCAGCTCCCCCGCTAGCGGGAAAAACATTCAGTACTTC
-	TRBV6-1	TRBJ1-5	-	CASSEKRGFGNQPQHF	TGTGCCAGCAGTGAAAAGCGGGGGTTCGGCAATCAGCCCCAGCATTTT
TRBD2	TRBV7-3	TRBJ2-3	once	CASTTYGLGTDTQYF	TGTGCCAGCACAACGTACGGACTAGGGACAGATACGCAGTATTTT
TRBD2	TRBV6-1	TRBJ2-1	-	CASRRERYNEQFF	TGTGCCAGCAGGCGGGAGAGATACAATGAGCAGTTCTTC
-	TRBV7-9	TRBJ2-5	-	CASSYTGLEETQYF	TGTGCCAGCAGCTATACAGGGTTAGAAGAGACCCAGTACTTC
-	TRBV6-1	TRBJ1-1	-	CASSVMGVNTEAFF	TGTGCCAGCAGTGTTATGGGAGTGAACACTGAAGCTTTCTTT
-	TRBV6-4	TRBJ2-1	-	CASSEGLYNEQFF	TGTGCCAGCAGTGAGGGACTTTACAATGAGCAGTTCTTC
TRBD2	TRBV5-1	TRBJ2-1	-	CASSFGASGSSFYNEQFF	TGCGCCAGCAGCTTTGGCGCTAGCGGGAGCTCTTTCTACAATGAGCAGTTCTTC
TRBD1	TRBV9	TRBJ1-1	-	CASSVVLGTGDRPATEAFF	TGTGCCAGCAGCGTAGTCTTGGGGACAGGGGATCGCCCTGCCACTGAAGCTTTCTTT
-	TRBV14	TRBJ2-3	few	CASSRFASDTQYF	TGTGCCAGCAGCCGTTTTGCTAGTGATACGCAGTATTTT
TRBD2	TRBV6-1	TRBJ2-1	-	CASRLAGDNEQFF	TGTGCCAGCAGACTAGCGGGAGATAATGAGCAGTTCTTC
-	TRBV5-4	TRBJ2-7	-	CASSLVGPTYEQYF	TGTGCCAGCAGCTTGGTTGGGCCGACCTACGAGCAGTACTTC
-	TRBV2	TRBJ2-1	-	CASHLETGSYNEQFF	TGTGCCAGCCATCTCGAGACAGGCAGCTACAATGAGCAGTTCTTC
TRBD2	TRBV5-4	TRBJ2-1	-	CASRVTSGSLYNEQFF	TGTGCCAGCAGAGTGACTAGCGGGAGTCTCTACAATGAGCAGTTCTTC
-	TRBV28	TRBJ2-5	-	CASSRGGIETQYF	TGTGCCAGCTCCCGTGGGGGGATAGAGACCCAGTACTTC
-	TRBV7-6	TRBJ2-7	-	CASSPQTVLSYEQYF	TGTGCCAGCAGCCCCCAGACAGTCCTCTCCTACGAGCAGTACTTC
-	TRBV6-1	TRBJ2-7	-	CASSELRYEQYF	TGTGCCAGCAGTGAATTGAGGTACGAGCAGTACTTC
-	TRBV10-2	TRBJ1-6	-	CASNQGSPRYNSPLHF	TGCGCCAGCAATCAGGGAAGCCCCCGCTATAATTCACCCCTCCACTTT
TRBD1	TRBV28	TRBJ2-1	-	CASEASGQDNEQFF	TGTGCCAGTGAGGCTTCGGGACAGGACAATGAGCAGTTCTTC
TRBD2	TRBV10-2	TRBJ2-3	-	CASSAIGGMTSADTQYF	TGCGCCAGCAGCGCAATCGGCGGGATGACTAGCGCAGATACGCAGTATTTT
-	TRBV9	TRBJ2-1	-	CASSVGTGTYNEQFF	TGTGCCAGCAGCGTAGGCACAGGGACCTACAATGAGCAGTTCTTC
-	TRBV7-2	TRBJ1-3	few	CASSLAADSGNTIYF	TGTGCCAGCAGCTTAGCGGCAGATTCTGGAAACACCATATATTTT
TRBD1	TRBV6-1	TRBJ1-2	-	CASSDRDHYGYTF	TGTGCCAGCAGCGACAGGGATCACTATGGCTACACCTTC
TRBD2	TRBV5-4	TRBJ2-7	-	CASSPWTSGGSYEQYF	TGTGCCAGCAGCCCCTGGACTAGCGGGGGCTCCTACGAGCAGTACTTC
-	TRBV25-1	TRBJ2-1	-	CASSGTNNEQFF	TGTGCCAGCAGTGGGACTAACAATGAGCAGTTCTTC
TRBD1	TRBV10-3	TRBJ1-3	-	CAISEPGQRFSGNTIYF	TGTGCCATCAGCGAACCGGGACAGCGCTTCTCTGGAAACACCATATATTTT
-	TRBV5-6	TRBJ2-5	-	CASSLWARETQYF	TGTGCCAGCAGCTTGTGGGCCAGGGAGACCCAGTACTTC
TRBD1	TRBV10-3	TRBJ2-1	-	CAIIADRGNYNEQFF	TGTGCCATCATCGCGGACAGGGGAAACTACAATGAGCAGTTCTTC
-	TRBV5-1	TRBJ1-1	few	CASSTQGLNTEAFF	TGCGCCAGCAGCACCCAGGGCCTGAACACTGAAGCTTTCTTT
-	TRBV4-2	TRBJ1-5	-	CASSQAGRVGDQPQHF	TGTGCCAGCAGCCAAGCGGGCAGGGTAGGGGATCAGCCCCAGCATTTT
TRBD2	TRBV5-1	TRBJ2-1	-	CASSPNGGGYNEQFF	TGCGCCAGCAGCCCCAACGGGGGAGGGTACAATGAGCAGTTCTTC
TRBD2	TRBV7-9	TRBJ2-2	-	CASSSRLAGGPGGPGELFF	TGTGCCAGCAGCTCACGACTAGCGGGAGGCCCCGGTGGTCCCGGGGAGCTGTTTTTT
-	TRBV19	TRBJ2-3	-	CASSIGTIADTQYF	TGTGCCAGTAGTATAGGTACTATCGCAGATACGCAGTATTTT
-	TRBV7-9	TRBJ1-1	-	CASSFSAETEAFF	TGTGCCAGCAGCTTTTCCGCTGAGACTGAAGCTTTCTTT
-	TRBV30	TRBJ1-4	-	CAWSRGGEKLFF	TGTGCCTGGAGCCGGGGTGGGGAAAAACTGTTTTTT
TRBD2	TRBV2	TRBJ2-7	-	CACGLVPYEQYF	TGTGCCTGCGGACTAGTCCCCTACGAGCAGTACTTC
TRBD2	TRBV5-1	TRBJ2-7	-	CASSGLAGGSSYEQYF	TGCGCCAGCAGTGGGCTAGCGGGAGGGAGCTCCTACGAGCAGTACTTC
-	TRBV5-1	TRBJ1-2	once	CASSLGESLGSGYTF	TGCGCCAGCAGCTTGGGGGAGTCGCTGGGGTCGGGCTACACCTTC
TRBD1	TRBV19	TRBJ1-5	-	CASGQGIWNQPQHF	TGTGCCAGCGGACAGGGGATATGGAATCAGCCCCAGCATTTT
TRBD1	TRBV15	TRBJ2-5	-	CATSRDLEDRKETQYF	TGTGCCACCAGCAGAGATTTAGAGGACAGGAAAGAGACCCAGTACTTC
TRBD1	TRBV11-2	TRBJ1-1	-	CASSLTQGAEAFF	TGTGCCAGCAGCTTAACCCAGGGGGCTGAAGCTTTCTTT
TRBD1	TRBV7-8	TRBJ2-5	-	CASSLIPWDRRKTQYF	TGTGCCAGCAGCTTAATCCCCTGGGACAGGCGAAAGACCCAGTACTTC
TRBD1	TRBV5-1	TRBJ1-1	-	CASSLAGGTDTEAFF	TGCGCCAGCAGCTTGGCAGGGGGGACAGACACTGAAGCTTTCTTT
-	TRBV4-1	TRBJ1-4	-	CASSQDPGVNEKLFF	TGCGCCAGCAGCCAAGATCCCGGAGTTAATGAAAAACTGTTTTTT
-	TRBV2	TRBJ1-1	-	CATHETGFTEAFF	TGTGCCACTCACGAAACAGGGTTCACTGAAGCTTTCTTT
-	TRBV5-1	TRBJ2-7	-	CASSLAWTAYEQYF	TGCGCCAGCAGCCTGGCCTGGACAGCCTACGAGCAGTACTTC
-	TRBV27	TRBJ2-3	-	CASGQGSADTQYF	TGTGCCAGCGGCCAGGGGAGTGCAGATACGCAGTATTTT
TRBD1	TRBV28	TRBJ1-2	few	CASTQGARGYTF	TGTGCCAGCACCCAGGGGGCGAGAGGCTACACCTTC